The source of this TCR beta chain is a study of T cells in Graves' hyperthyroidism and ophthalmopathy (dated by TCRdb to 2018 to 2020). In the study overall: Peripheral blood was sampled at the time of initial diagnosis, prior to any treatment. To identify TCR V-J signatures that set the groups apart, the researchers used a discovery cohort of 100 patients, made up of approximately 43 with Graves' ophthalmopathy and some 55 with stable Graves' hyperthyroidism. Whether ophthalmopathy could be predicted prospectively was tested in an independent validation cohort made up of fewer than 20 hyperthyroidism patients plus 17 patients who later progressed to ophthalmopathy. The 75 to 100 discovery patients were divided at random into training and test sets in a 7:3 ratio. The study also compared thyroid tissue and blood T-cell repertoires from more than 5 Graves' hyperthyroidism patients. Once sampling was done, hyperthyroidism patients were given methimazole at a starting dose of 30 mg daily, whereas ophthalmopathy patients were given high-dose intravenous methylprednisolone. According to the paper, TCR Vbeta CDR3 sequencing was carried out on approximately 140 peripheral blood samples, which came from around 43 ophthalmopathy, approximately 78 hyperthyroidism and approximately 17 progressor patients.

In its sample, this clonotype was seen many times. It has no known antigen specificity. Base qualities are not provided; no much larger clone lies one nucleotide away. Study-level results and caveats: Blood samples also contained most of the expanded thyroid clonotypes (frequency above 0.001), which suggests that blood repertoires may reflect thyroid immune responses. In validation, progression to ophthalmopathy was predicted by the model with almost 71% sensitivity and roughly 76% specificity, a median of roughly six months before onset. In cross-validation, a model built on a 13 V-J signature told ophthalmopathy apart from stable hyperthyroidism with approximately 90% sensitivity and roughly 83% specificity, and in testing the same model reached 80%/75%. Sample size was not statistically predetermined, and blinding of investigators to group allocation was not performed.

Amplification of TCR beta CDR3 regions was carried out from RNA transcripts. A first-round RT-PCR of the TCR CDR3 used the HTBI primer set with the Qiagen OneStep RT-PCR kit. Libraries were constructed in a second round of multiplex PCR, after which size selection and purification were performed. Sequencing of the libraries was done on an Illumina HiSeq2000 using paired-end 100 bp reads. Turning to the authors' computational methods: SOAPnuke was used to process the raw data, removing reads that contained adapters or uncalled bases, had a mean Phred below 15, or lacked an exact match to the constant primer or identifier. COPE v1.2.5 was used to merge the high-quality paired reads, and each unique nucleotide sequence was defined as a clonotype. MiTCR v1.1 was used to align the clonotypes against IMGT TRBV, TRBD and TRBJ reference segments. Analysis was restricted to V-J combinations with a frequency above 0.0001, which covered over 98% of repertoires. A TCS score was defined as the ratio of F50 (clonal expansion) to E x V (chaos), with BLOSUM62-based TCRdist applied between CDR3 peptides within each V-J. Welch's t-statistics and random forest reduced 500 to 550 V-J features to fewer than 15, which were used in a naive Bayes classifier (R e1071). The public reads were reprocessed in TCRdb via fastp at Q25 and MiXCR, keeping in-frame beta chains. Rows are unified per CDR3 protein, each entry keeping the most common DNA and genes. TCRdb's processing, not the authors' own work, is the source of the V and J calls. This sample gives around 620,000 distinct CDR3 sequences in total; 14% of them show up just once. Less than 9% of the sample lies in the top ten.

Moderately to severely active disease, a Clinical Activity Score of at least 3, a NOSPECS grade of at least 4, and a duration under 3 months were present in ophthalmopathy patients. Exclusion was applied to patients with uncontrolled infections, other autoimmune diseases, pregnancy or lactation. Clinical symptoms, serum thyroxine and TRAb, thyroid ultrasound, and orbital computed tomography formed the basis for the diagnoses. Ficoll-Paque density gradient centrifugation was used to isolate PBMCs from about 9 ml of fresh peripheral blood. Total RNA was extracted using Trizol reagent, and RNA quality was assessed on an Agilent 2100 Bioanalyzer. Including the terminal cysteine and phenylalanine, the CDR3 comprises 13 residues. Kept here is only the CDR3 DNA, which spans 39 bases and is read in frame from base 1. CDR1 and CDR2 (MNHEY, SVGAGI) derive from the germline V gene. A distance of 3 bases separates the germline ends of V and J, which lose 0 bases and 1 base respectively.

The sequence came from a woman aged 18-29 years with Graves' ophthalmopathy. The rearranged segments are TRBV6-5 and TRBJ1-1; the D gene assignment is ambiguous. What was sequenced was blood. The nucleotide sequence reads TGTGCCAGCAGTTACTCAGCGAACACTGAAGCTTTCTTT. Its amino acids are CASSYSANTEAFF.